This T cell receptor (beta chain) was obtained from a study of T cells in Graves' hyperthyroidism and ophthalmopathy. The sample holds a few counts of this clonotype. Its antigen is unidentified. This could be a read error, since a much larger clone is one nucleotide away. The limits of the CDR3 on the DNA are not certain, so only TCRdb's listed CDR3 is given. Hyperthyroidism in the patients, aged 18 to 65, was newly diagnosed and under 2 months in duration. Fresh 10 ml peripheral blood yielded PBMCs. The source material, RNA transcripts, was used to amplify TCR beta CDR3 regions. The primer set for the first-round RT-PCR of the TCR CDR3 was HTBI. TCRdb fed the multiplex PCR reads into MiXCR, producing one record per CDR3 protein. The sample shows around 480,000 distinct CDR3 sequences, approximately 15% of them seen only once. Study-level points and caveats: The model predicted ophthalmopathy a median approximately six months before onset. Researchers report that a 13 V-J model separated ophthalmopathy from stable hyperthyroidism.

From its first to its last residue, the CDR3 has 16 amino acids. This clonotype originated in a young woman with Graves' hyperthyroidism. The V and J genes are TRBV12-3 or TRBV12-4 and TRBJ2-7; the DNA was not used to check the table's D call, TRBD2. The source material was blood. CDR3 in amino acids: CASSLVWGGGTYEQHF.